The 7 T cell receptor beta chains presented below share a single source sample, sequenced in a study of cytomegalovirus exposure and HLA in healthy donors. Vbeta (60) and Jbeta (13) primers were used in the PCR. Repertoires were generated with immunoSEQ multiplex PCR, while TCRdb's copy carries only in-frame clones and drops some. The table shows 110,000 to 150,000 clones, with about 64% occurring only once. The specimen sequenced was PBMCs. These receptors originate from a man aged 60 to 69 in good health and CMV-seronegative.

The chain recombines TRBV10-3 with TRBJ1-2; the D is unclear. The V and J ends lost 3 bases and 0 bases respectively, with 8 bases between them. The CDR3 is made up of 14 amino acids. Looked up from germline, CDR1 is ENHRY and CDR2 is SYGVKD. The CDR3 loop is CAISDVRTNYGYTF. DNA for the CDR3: TGTGCCATCAGTGATGTGAGGACTAACTATGGCTACACCTTC.

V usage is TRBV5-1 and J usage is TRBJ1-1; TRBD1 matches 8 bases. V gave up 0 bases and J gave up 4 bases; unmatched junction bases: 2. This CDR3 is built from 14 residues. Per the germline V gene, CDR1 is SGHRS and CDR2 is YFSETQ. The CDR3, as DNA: TGCGCCAGCAGCTTGGCCACAGGGGGCACTGAAGCTTTCTTT. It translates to CASSLATGGTEAFF.

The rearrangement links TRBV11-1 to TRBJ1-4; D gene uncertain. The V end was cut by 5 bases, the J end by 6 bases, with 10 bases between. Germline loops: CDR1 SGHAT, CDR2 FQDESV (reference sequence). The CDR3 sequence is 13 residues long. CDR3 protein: CASSLPSDEKLFF. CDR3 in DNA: TGTGCCAGCAGCCTTCCTTCGGATGAAAAACTGTTTTTT.

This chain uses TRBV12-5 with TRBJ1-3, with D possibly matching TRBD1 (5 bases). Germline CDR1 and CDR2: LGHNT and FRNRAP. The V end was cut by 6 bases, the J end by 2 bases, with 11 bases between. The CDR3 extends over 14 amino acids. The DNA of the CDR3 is TGTGCTAGTGGAAACGGACAAACTGGAAACACCATATATTTT. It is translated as CASGNGQTGNTIYF.

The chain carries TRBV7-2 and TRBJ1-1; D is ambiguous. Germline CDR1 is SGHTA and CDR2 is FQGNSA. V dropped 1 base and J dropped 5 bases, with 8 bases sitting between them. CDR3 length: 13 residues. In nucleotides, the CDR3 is TGTGCCAGCAGCTTAGTCGGGGAGACTGAAGCTTTCTTT. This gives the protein CASSLVGETEAFF.

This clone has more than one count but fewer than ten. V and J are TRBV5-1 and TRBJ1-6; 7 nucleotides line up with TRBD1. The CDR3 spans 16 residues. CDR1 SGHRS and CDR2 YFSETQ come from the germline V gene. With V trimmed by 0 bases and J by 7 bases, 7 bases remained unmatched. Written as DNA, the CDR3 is TGCGCCAGCAGCTTGGGGGCAGGGGGAGGAAATTCACCCCTCCACTTT. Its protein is CASSLGAGGGNSPLHF.

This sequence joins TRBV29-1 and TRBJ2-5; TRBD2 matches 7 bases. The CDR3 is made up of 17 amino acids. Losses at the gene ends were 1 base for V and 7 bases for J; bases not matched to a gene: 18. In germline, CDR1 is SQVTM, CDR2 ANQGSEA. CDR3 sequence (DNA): TGCAGCGTTGAAGCCGGGGGGTGGGGGAAGGGGATGGGGACCCAGTACTTC. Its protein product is CSVEAGGWGKGMGTQYF. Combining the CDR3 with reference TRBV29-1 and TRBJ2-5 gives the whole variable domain SAVISQKPSRDICQRGTSLTIQCQVDSQVTMMFWYRQQPGQSLTLIATANQGSEATYESGFVIDKFPISRPNLTFSTLTVSNMSPEDSSIYLCSVEAGGWGKGMGTQYFGPGTRLLVL.